This TCR beta chain was sequenced for a study of OX40 agonist ivuxolimab in advanced cancers. Overall study context: Six ivuxolimab dose levels, 0.01 to 10 mg/kg, were given intravenously every 2 weeks. Cancers in dose escalation were hepatocellular, melanoma, renal cell and head and neck. Three patients showed partial responses: one hepatocellular carcinoma and two cutaneous melanoma cases.

V shed 2 bases and J shed 1 base, with 7 bases lying between them. The length of the CDR3 is 14 residues. Germline V gives CDR1 SGDLS, CDR2 YYNGEE. Blood sampling took place at baseline, cycle 4 day 1, and cycle 7 day 1. Sequencing used immunoSEQ multiplex PCR; TCRdb keeps in-frame clones, though not all of them. The table lists 45,000 or so clones, 88% of them singletons. Sequences were derived from CD4+ or CD8+ T cells sorted from blood, sampled in a trial of the OX40 agonist ivuxolimab. V usage is TRBV9 and J usage is TRBJ1-3; D might be TRBD1 (5 bases). This clonotype originated in an adult with an advanced solid tumor such as melanoma, head and neck, liver or kidney cancer. The DNA for the CDR3 is TGTGCCAGCAGCGTTAGGGGATCTGGAAACACCATATATTTT. It translates to CASSVRGSGNTIYF.